This note documents a single T cell receptor beta chain sequence. The antigen it recognizes is unknown. Base quality data are lacking; no much larger clone is found one base away. There are 12 amino acids in the CDR3, from cysteine to phenylalanine inclusive. Only CDR3 DNA remains: 36 bases, in frame from the first base. The CDR1 and CDR2 encoded by the germline V gene are SGHDT and YYEEEE. Deletion took 4 bases off V and 2 bases off J, with a span of 7 bases between the germline ends. Libraries were prepared through the immunoSEQ multiplex PCR assay. TCRdb provides this immuneACCESS table in a form limited to in-frame rearrangements. Some clones are lacking; in checked studies, under half of them reflect an unresolved V gene, and why the rest are absent is not known. The sample data list 400,000 to 450,000 clones, and about 93% of these were observed just once. The ten largest clonotypes hold 5.5% to 8% of the sample.

This specimen belongs to a study of control samples from healthy donors and cancer patients (TCRdb year 2020). This receptor was taken from a man aged 35 to 55 with head and neck cancer. The sample taken for sequencing was PBMCs. The chain employs TRBV5-6 and TRBJ2-7; no D gene is confidently identified. The CDR3 region has the sequence CASSAEAYEQYF. The bases are TGTGCCAGCAGCGCCGAGGCCTACGAGCAGTACTTC.